The entry below describes one TCR beta chain. Its antigen is unidentified. This entry comes from a study of cytomegalovirus exposure and HLA in healthy donors. About the study: Early released data had 65 million to 100 million unique TCRs, all coming from HLA-typed donors.

Primers: 60 Vbeta forward and 13 Jbeta reverse. Sequenced by immunoSEQ multiplex PCR; TCRdb stores in-frame clones only, minus some. The table has under 150,000 clones, approximately 78% seen once. The V and J ends lost 0 bases and 2 bases, in that order; junction bases with no gene match: 14. This CDR3 has 18 residues. Germline CDR1 reads SGHRS; CDR2 reads YFSETQ. Study-level results: Equally common other TCR beta chains were less clonally expanded than HLA-associated ones, a later analysis found.

The receptor was derived from a human donor in good health. Source material: PBMCs. The V call is TRBV5-1, the J call TRBJ2-7; TRBD2 matches 7 bases. The CDR3 bases are TGCGCCAGCAGCTTGGCCCCTCAAGGGGCGGCGGGAGCCTACGAGCAGTACTTC. It encodes CASSLAPQGAAGAYEQYF. The full variable domain, with the rest looked up from reference TRBV5-1 and TRBJ2-7, is KAGVTQTPRYLIKTRGQQVTLSCSPISGHRSVSWYQQTPGQGLQFLFEYFSETQRNKGNFPGRFSGRQFSNSRSEMNVSTLELGDSALYLCASSLAPQGAAGAYEQYFGPGTRLTVT.